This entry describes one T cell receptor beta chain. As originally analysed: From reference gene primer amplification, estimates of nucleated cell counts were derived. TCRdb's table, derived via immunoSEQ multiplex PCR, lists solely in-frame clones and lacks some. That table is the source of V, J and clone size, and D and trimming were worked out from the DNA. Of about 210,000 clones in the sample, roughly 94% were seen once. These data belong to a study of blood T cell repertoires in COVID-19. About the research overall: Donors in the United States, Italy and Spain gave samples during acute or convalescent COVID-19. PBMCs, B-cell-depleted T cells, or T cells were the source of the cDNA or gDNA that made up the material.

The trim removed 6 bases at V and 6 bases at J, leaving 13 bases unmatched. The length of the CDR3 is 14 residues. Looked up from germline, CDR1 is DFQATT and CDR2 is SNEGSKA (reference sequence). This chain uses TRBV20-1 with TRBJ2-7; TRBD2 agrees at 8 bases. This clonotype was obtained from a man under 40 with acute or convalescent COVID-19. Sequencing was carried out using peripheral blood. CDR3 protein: CSASNPSGSGEQYF. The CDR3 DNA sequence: TGCAGTGCCAGTAATCCGAGCGGGAGTGGCGAGCAGTACTTC.